A single sample gave rise to the 28 T cell receptor beta chains below, sequenced in a study of shared clonotypes between healthy human individuals. Generated by immunoSEQ multiplex PCR, the TCRdb table keeps only in-frame clones and is missing some. This table holds 2,100,000 or so clones, 90% to 97% found once. The sequenced material came from naive CD4+ T cells sorted from blood. Noted subset: CD45RA+ positively selected. All receptors come from a man aged 18 to 29 in good health.

V and J are TRBV6-1 and TRBJ1-5; D is unclear. Trimming removed 7 bases at V and 5 bases at J, with 6 bases between. The germline CDR1 and CDR2 sequences are MNHNS and SASEGT. The CDR3 length is 11 residues. The CDR3: CASMGDQPQHF. The DNA for the CDR3 is TGTGCCAGCATGGGTGATCAGCCCCAGCATTTT.

This rearrangement joins TRBV5-1 to TRBJ2-7; 9 nucleotides align to TRBD1. This CDR3 contains 13 residues. In germline, CDR1 is SGHRS, CDR2 YFSETQ. Trimming took 7 bases from V and 7 from J; bases not matched to a gene: 9. CDR3 region: CASGPQGAGEQYF. The DNA for the CDR3 is TGCGCCAGCGGCCCACAGGGGGCGGGGGAGCAGTACTTC.

This chain links TRBV27 with TRBJ2-7; 8 nucleotides align to TRBD1. Trimming at V came to 5 bases and at J to 3 bases, leaving 9 bases not matched to a gene. CDR1 and CDR2 (germline): MNHEY, SMNVEV (reference sequence). The CDR3 loop spans 15 amino acids. Here the CDR3 reads CASSRDRLGDYEQYF. DNA for the CDR3: TGTGCCAGCAGTCGGGACAGGCTTGGCGACTACGAGCAGTACTTC.

A few counts support this clone. This chain uses TRBV5-5 with TRBJ1-5; the D gene is possibly TRBD1 (5 bases). CDR3 length: 15 amino acids. Germline CDR1 SGHKS, CDR2 YYEKEE (reference sequence). Trimming shortened V by 4 bases and J by 3 bases, and 14 bases separated the two germline ends. CDR3 sequence: CASSQAGTINQPQHF. The CDR3 nucleotides read TGTGCCAGCAGCCAGGCGGGGACCATCAATCAGCCCCAGCATTTT.

The CDR3 sequence: CASSWPVGGSYNEQFF. The CDR3 DNA follows: TGTGCCAGCAGCTGGCCGGTCGGGGGCTCCTACAATGAGCAGTTCTTC. The gene calls are TRBV7-3 and TRBJ2-1; the D gene is possibly TRBD2 (6 bases). Between the trimmed V and J ends, which lost 4 bases and 0 bases, there was a span of 13 bases. CDR3 length: 16 amino acids. CDR1 and CDR2 (germline): SGHTA, FQGTGA.

V gene TRBV10-3 combines with J gene TRBJ2-7; TRBD1 aligns across 7 bases. J gave up 3 bases and V 10 bases, and 3 bases lay outside the gene matches. CDR1 and CDR2 from the germline V gene are ENHRY and SYGVKD. The CDR3 length is 11 residues. CDR3 sequence: CATGQDYEQYF. CDR3 nucleotides: TGTGCCACTGGACAGGACTACGAGCAGTACTTC.

CDR3 residues: CASTPLQGHSPLHF. DNA of the CDR3: TGTGCCAGTACCCCATTACAGGGTCATTCACCCCTCCACTTT. The V and J genes are TRBV19 and TRBJ1-6, with D perhaps TRBD1 (6 bases). CDR1 is LNHDA and CDR2 is SQIVND in the germline V gene (reference sequence). The V end was cut by 7 bases, the J end by 8 bases, with 15 bases between. The CDR3 is 14 residues long.

V is TRBV5-4 and J is TRBJ2-3; D is unresolved. The V end was cut by 0 bases, the J end by 7 bases, with 6 bases between. Germline V gives CDR1 SGHNT, CDR2 YYREEE (reference sequence). The CDR3 covers 12 residues. CDR3 loop: CASSLGLNTQYF. CDR3 coding DNA: TGTGCCAGCAGCTTGGGGCTAAATACGCAGTATTTT.

The rearrangement joins TRBV14 to TRBJ2-3; 10 bases line up with TRBD2. Trimming at V came to 3 bases and at J to 0 bases, leaving 6 bases not matched to a gene. This CDR3 region has 17 residues. Germline-derived CDR1 and CDR2 are SGHDN and FVKESK. CDR3 sequence reads: CASSHLAGAWSTDTQYF. The CDR3, as DNA: TGTGCCAGCAGCCATCTAGCGGGAGCCTGGAGCACAGATACGCAGTATTTT.

Remarks on this clone: Other nucleotide sequences in the sample specify the same CDR3. The chain recombines TRBV10-3 with TRBJ1-1; 9 nucleotides match TRBD1. Losses at the gene ends were 4 bases for V and 5 bases for J; bases not matched to a gene: 8. CDR1 and CDR2 from the germline V gene are ENHRY and SYGVKD. This CDR3 spans 15 amino acids. CDR3: CAISASDRGGTEAFF. CDR3 sequence (DNA): TGTGCCATCAGTGCATCGGACAGGGGCGGTACTGAAGCTTTCTTT.

In its sample, this clone was seen once. The chain has TRBV6-1 and TRBJ2-7, with 7 bases identical to TRBD1. The V and J ends lost 4 bases and 2 bases, in that order; junction bases with no gene match: 11. CDR3 length: 16 residues. The germline CDR1 and CDR2 sequences are MNHNS and SASEGT. The CDR3 loop reads CASSGPTRQGTYEQYF. The CDR3 nucleotides are TGTGCCAGCAGTGGACCTACTCGACAGGGTACCTACGAGCAGTACTTC.

This chain joins TRBV6-6 and TRBJ1-1, with D maybe TRBD1 (5 bases). Germline CDR1 reads MNHNY; CDR2 reads SVGAGI (reference sequence). Deletions cut 4 bases from V and 5 bases from J, with 17 bases between. This CDR3 contains 15 residues. The chain's CDR3 is CASSSEGFRGTEAFF. The CDR3 nucleotides are TGTGCCAGCAGTTCCGAGGGGTTCAGAGGGACTGAAGCTTTCTTT.

The chain recombines TRBV27 with TRBJ2-7; 8 bases fit TRBD1. J gave up 0 bases and V 2 bases, and 6 bases lay outside the gene matches. Germline V CDR1 and CDR2: MNHEY, SMNVEV (reference sequence). This CDR3 has 16 residues. CDR3 residues: CASSLHGQGGSYEQYF. CDR3 nucleotides: TGTGCCAGCAGTTTACACGGACAGGGAGGCTCCTACGAGCAGTACTTC.

The rearrangement joins TRBV6-1 to TRBJ1-5; 9 bases are a match to TRBD1. CDR1 MNHNS and CDR2 SASEGT come from the germline V gene. The CDR3 has 14 amino acids. J lost 5 bases, V lost 6 bases, and 5 bases had no gene match. CDR3 in amino acids: CASRSGTGYQPQHF. In DNA, the CDR3 is TGTGCCAGCAGGTCCGGGACAGGGTATCAGCCCCAGCATTTT.

The V gene is TRBV10-1, the J gene TRBJ1-3, with D hard to call. This CDR3 spans 15 amino acids. In germline, CDR1 is WNHNN, CDR2 SYGVQD (reference sequence). V was cut by 0 bases and J by 2 bases, with 8 bases left in between. CDR3 nucleotide sequence: TGCGCCAGCAGTGAGTCATCGGGTCCTGGAAACACCATATATTTT. Translation: CASSESSGPGNTIYF.

The V and J genes are TRBV28 and TRBJ1-2; D gene unclear. Germline CDR1 is MDHEN and CDR2 is SYDVKM. V was shortened by 10 bases and J by 7 bases, with 16 bases between the two germline ends. The CDR3 has 12 residues. The CDR3 loop reads CATLKGNVGYTF. CDR3 nucleotide sequence: TGTGCCACCCTTAAAGGGAATGTTGGCTACACCTTC.

The CDR3 here is CASSTQEGALGYTF. The CDR3 DNA follows: TGCGCCAGCAGCACACAAGAGGGGGCGCTTGGCTACACCTTC. The chain couples TRBV5-1 to TRBJ1-2; TRBD1 aligns across 7 bases. Germline V CDR1 and CDR2: SGHRS, YFSETQ. The trim removed 4 bases at V and 7 bases at J, leaving 10 bases unmatched. The CDR3 length is 14 residues.

This chain joins TRBV5-4 and TRBJ2-1; 8 positions agree with TRBD2. Losses at the gene ends were 7 bases for V and 3 bases for J; bases not matched to a gene: 12. The CDR3 runs 16 residues. Germline loops: CDR1 SGHNT, CDR2 YYREEE (reference sequence). The CDR3 loop is CASSESAGEFYNEQFF. In DNA form, the CDR3 reads TGTGCCAGCTCAGAATCAGCGGGAGAGTTCTACAATGAGCAGTTCTTC.

This chain uses TRBV2 with TRBJ2-3; D uncertain. The CDR3 has 14 residues. Germline CDR1 reads SNHLY; CDR2 reads FYNNEI. V lost 6 bases and J lost 0, with 10 bases in between. CDR3 loop: CASSAPGSTDTQYF. CDR3 nucleotide sequence: TGTGCCAGCAGCGCGCCCGGGAGCACAGATACGCAGTATTTT.

The chain carries TRBV7-2 and TRBJ1-2; D unresolved. V lost 4 bases to trimming and J lost 1 base, with 13 bases between them. Germline V gene sequence: CDR1 SGHTA, CDR2 FQGNSA. The CDR3 contains 15 residues. CDR3: CASSSRAPINYGYTF. The CDR3 coding sequence is TGTGCCAGCAGCTCCCGGGCCCCGATTAACTATGGCTACACCTTC.

The chain links TRBV4-1 to TRBJ2-1; TRBD2 aligns across 9 bases. This CDR3 comprises 16 residues. After removal of 1 base from V and 3 bases from J, the junction contained 4 bases not matched to a gene. Germline V lookup: CDR1 MGHRA, CDR2 YSYEKL. The CDR3 loop is CASSQVAGALYNEQFF. CDR3 coding DNA: TGCGCCAGCAGCCAAGTAGCGGGGGCTCTCTACAATGAGCAGTTCTTC.

The V gene is TRBV5-6, the J gene TRBJ1-2, with D hard to call. Germline V gene lookup returns CDR1 SGHDT and CDR2 YYEEEE. The CDR3 runs 12 residues. Trimming stripped 0 bases from V and 6 bases from J, with 6 bases between. DNA of the CDR3: TGTGCCAGCAGCTTGGGACGGAATGGCTACACCTTC. This gives the protein CASSLGRNGYTF.

This rearrangement joins TRBV9 to TRBJ1-4; 8 nucleotides match TRBD1. With V trimmed by 1 base and J by 11 bases, 4 bases remained unmatched. In germline, CDR1 is SGDLS, CDR2 YYNGEE. There are 13 residues in the CDR3. CDR3 region: CASSVQGAGKLFF. The DNA for the CDR3 is TGTGCCAGCAGCGTACAGGGGGCTGGGAAACTGTTTTTT.

As to this clone: Other DNA sequences in the same sample also yield this CDR3. The chain couples TRBV11-2 to TRBJ2-3; 7 positions agree with TRBD2. CDR1 is SGHAT and CDR2 is FQNNGV in the germline V gene. Trimming at V came to 3 bases and at J to 1 base, leaving 7 bases not matched to a gene. This CDR3 is built from 16 residues. This CDR3 is CASSFGLAGGTDTQYF. The CDR3 bases are TGTGCCAGCAGCTTCGGACTGGCGGGAGGCACAGATACGCAGTATTTT.

To note about this clone: This sample includes further DNA sequences coding for the same CDR3. The V and J genes are TRBV19 and TRBJ1-2; weak D call: TRBD1 (5 bases). Germline loops: CDR1 LNHDA, CDR2 SQIVND (reference sequence). With 0 bases removed from V and 4 bases from J, the gap between germline ends came to 9 bases. The CDR3 runs to 14 residues. Here the CDR3 reads CASSIDGTPYGYTF. The CDR3 nucleotides are TGTGCCAGTAGTATAGATGGGACGCCCTATGGCTACACCTTC.

The chain recombines TRBV28 with TRBJ1-2; the D is unclear. CDR1 is MDHEN, CDR2 SYDVKM, per germline. The CDR3 loop spans 16 amino acids. V lost 3 bases, J lost 3 bases, and 17 bases lay in between. CDR3 sequence reads: CASSFPLVAGYYGYTF. CDR3 sequence (DNA): TGTGCCAGCAGTTTTCCGTTAGTTGCAGGTTACTATGGCTACACCTTC.

J is TRBJ1-6 and V is TRBV6-1, with D perhaps matching TRBD1 (5 bases). The CDR3 consists of 15 residues. Trimming took 3 bases from V and 9 from J, leaving 15 bases between them. Germline-derived CDR1 and CDR2 are MNHNS and SASEGT. The CDR3 DNA sequence: TGTGCCAGCAGTGAGGGGGGGGAGGGAGGTTCACCCCTCCACTTT. Translation: CASSEGGEGGSPLHF.

CDR3 in DNA: TGCGCCAGCAGCCATGCTTCCGGGACAGATCAAGAGACCCAGTACTTC. This gives the protein CASSHASGTDQETQYF. This sequence joins TRBV4-1 and TRBJ2-5; 7 nucleotides align to TRBD1. CDR3 size: 16 residues. With 3 bases clipped from V and 2 bases from J, the junction kept 9 bases outside the gene matches. The germline CDR1 and CDR2 sequences are MGHRA and YSYEKL.